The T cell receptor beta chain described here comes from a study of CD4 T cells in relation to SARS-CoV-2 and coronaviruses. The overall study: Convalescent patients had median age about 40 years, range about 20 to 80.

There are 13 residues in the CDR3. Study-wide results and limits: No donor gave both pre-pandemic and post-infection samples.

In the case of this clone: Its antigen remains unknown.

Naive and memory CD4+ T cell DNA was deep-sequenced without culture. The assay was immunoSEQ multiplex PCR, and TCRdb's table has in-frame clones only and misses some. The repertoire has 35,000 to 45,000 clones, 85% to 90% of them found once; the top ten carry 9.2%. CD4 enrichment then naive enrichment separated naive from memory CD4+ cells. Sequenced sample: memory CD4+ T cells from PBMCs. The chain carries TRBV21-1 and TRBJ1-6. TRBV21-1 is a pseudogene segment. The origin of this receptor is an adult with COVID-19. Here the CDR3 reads CASLNRRGSPLHF. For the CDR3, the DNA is TGTGCCAGCTTAAATAGGAGGGGTTCACCCCTCCACTTT.